This T cell receptor beta chain was identified in a study of T cells in Graves' hyperthyroidism and ophthalmopathy. Many counts were recorded for this clonotype. Amplification yielded TCR beta CDR3 regions, with RNA transcripts as the source. When the TCR CDR3 underwent first-round RT-PCR, the HTBI primer set was used. A single record per CDR3 protein comes from TCRdb applying MiXCR to the multiplex PCR reads. The sample consists of some 250,000 distinct CDR3 sequences, about 15% of them appearing once. V shed 5 bases and J 4 bases; nucleotides not matched to a gene: 12. This CDR3 has 16 amino acids. From germline, CDR1 is MDHEN and CDR2 SYDVKM.

Material for sequencing was blood. The rearrangement joins TRBV28 to TRBJ2-5; 8 nucleotides match TRBD1. This clonotype was obtained from a woman aged 45-65 years with Graves' hyperthyroidism that later progressed to Graves' ophthalmopathy. CDR3 bases: TGTGCCAGCAGTCCGTCTCGACAGGGGTTGGGAGAGACCCAGTACTTC. Its translation is CASSPSRQGLGETQYF. The whole variable domain, filled in from reference TRBV28 and TRBJ2-5, reads DVKVTQSSRYLVKRTGEKVFLECVQDMDHENMFWYRQDPGLGLRLIYFSYDVKMKEKGDIPEGYSVSREKKERFSLILESASTNQTSMYLCASSPSRQGLGETQYFGPGTRLLVL.